Presented here are 25 T cell receptor beta chains from one specimen sequenced in a study of identical twins. TCRdb itself ran the 5' RACE reads through MiXCR, one entry per CDR3 protein. The data show fewer than 800,000 distinct CDR3 sequences, with 7.1% seen just once and around 1.6% held by the top ten. The same sample was also studied in work on yellow fever vaccine responses in identical twins.

The sample taken for sequencing was PBMCs. Every receptor here comes from a woman aged 18-29 years in good health.

The genes are TRBV6-5 and TRBJ1-1, with D possibly matching TRBD1 (5 bases). V lost 2 bases and J lost 2, with 15 bases in between. The CDR3 sequence is 16 residues long. The V gene's germline CDR1 is MNHEY and CDR2 SVGAGI. This chain's CDR3 is CASSYTYRQINTEAFF. The CDR3 DNA reads as TGTGCCAGCAGTTACACTTATAGACAGATCAACACTGAAGCTTTCTTT.

This clonotype has a handful of counts. The chain links TRBV11-1 to TRBJ2-5; 11 bases align to TRBD2. Germline assignment: CDR1 SGHAT and CDR2 FQDESV (reference sequence). The CDR3 consists of 18 residues. J lost 5 bases, V lost 4 bases, and 15 bases had no gene match. The CDR3 region has the DNA TGTGCCAGCAGCTCTCGGACTAGCGGGTCGGCGGGGAGGGAGACCCAGTACTTC. Translation gives CASSSRTSGSAGRETQYF.

The CDR3 sequence: CASTNSGYNQPQHF. The CDR3 DNA is TGTGCCAGCACTAACTCAGGGTACAATCAGCCCCAGCATTTT. The V and J genes are TRBV12-3 or TRBV12-4 and TRBJ1-5; a weak D match, TRBD1 (5 bases). V was cut by 7 bases and J by 3 bases, with 13 bases left in between. There are 14 residues in the CDR3.

This clonotype was seen a few times. The chain links TRBV10-2 to TRBJ2-1; a possible D gene is TRBD1 (5 bases). Germline loops: CDR1 WSHSY, CDR2 SAAADI. Trimming pared 1 base from V and 4 bases from J, leaving 14 bases between. The CDR3 spans 16 residues. CDR3 sequence (DNA): TGCGCCAGCAGTGAGTTGGACATTCGTCTTTACAATGAGCAGTTCTTC. Residues: CASSELDIRLYNEQFF.

V usage is TRBV27 and J usage is TRBJ2-1, with D perhaps matching TRBD1 (5 bases). Germline CDR1 and CDR2: MNHEY and SMNVEV (reference sequence). Trimming cost V 5 bases and J 9 bases, with 14 bases left between them. The CDR3 is made up of 13 amino acids. The CDR3 DNA follows: TGTGCCAGCAGTCCCCCAGGGCTGGGTGAGCAGTTCTTC. It translates to CASSPPGLGEQFF.

The chain recombines TRBV4-1 with TRBJ2-7; D is perhaps TRBD1 (5 bases). Germline CDR1 and CDR2: MGHRA and YSYEKL. This CDR3 region has 15 residues. V gave up 0 bases and J gave up 3 bases, with 12 bases separating them. Here the CDR3 DNA reads TGCGCCAGCAGCCAAGAACGACAGCCGAGCTACGAGCAGTACGTC. Amino acids: CASSQERQPSYEQYV.

This clonotype was counted many times. The V call is TRBV2, the J call TRBJ2-7; 15 nucleotides match TRBD2. Germline assignment: CDR1 SNHLY and CDR2 FYNNEI. V was clipped by 0 bases and J by 2 bases; unmatched bases: 2. The CDR3 has 17 amino acids. CDR3: CASSEAGLAGGTYEQYF. In DNA form, the CDR3 reads TGTGCCAGCAGTGAAGCCGGACTAGCGGGAGGGACCTACGAGCAGTACTTC.

The chain carries TRBV20-1 and TRBJ2-5, with TRBD2 identical over 7 bases. Germline trimming cut 0 bases from V and 7 bases from J; bases unmatched to any gene: 5. This CDR3 comprises 13 residues. Germline values: CDR1 DFQATT, CDR2 SNEGSKA (reference sequence). The DNA for the CDR3 is TGCAGTGCTAGAGATCCAGGGAGGGTGACCCAGTACTTC. Its translation is CSARDPGRVTQYF.

This clonotype was detected only a few times. The chain recombines TRBV20-1 with TRBJ1-1; D is possibly TRBD1 (6 bases). The V end lost 3 bases, the J end lost 6 bases, and 17 bases lay between the germline ends. The CDR3 spans 14 residues. In germline, CDR1 is DFQATT, CDR2 SNEGSKA (reference sequence). CDR3 nucleotides: TGCAGTGCTAGTCCTTTAGCAGGGGAGCCTGAAGCTTTCTTT. Protein sequence: CSASPLAGEPEAFF.

CDR3 sequence reads: CASSNRLRETQYF. CDR3 DNA sequence: TGTGCCAGCAGCAACCGACTCCGGGAGACCCAGTACTTC. The chain carries TRBV21-1 and TRBJ2-5. TRBV21-1 is deemed a pseudogene. The CDR3 runs 13 residues.

The V and J genes are TRBV7-9 and TRBJ2-3, with TRBD2 identical over 9 bases. V gave up 4 bases and J gave up 5 bases; unmatched junction bases: 10. The CDR3 extends over 16 amino acids. Per germline, CDR1 SEHNR and CDR2 FQNEAQ (reference sequence). CDR3 sequence: CASSSVRGGAGDTQYF. CDR3 sequence (DNA): TGTGCCAGCAGCTCGGTGCGCGGGGGGGCGGGAGATACGCAGTATTTT.

This clonotype showed up many times. This chain connects TRBV29-1 to TRBJ2-2; D possibly corresponds to TRBD2 (6 bases). The CDR3 loop spans 14 amino acids. Germline CDR1 is SQVTM and CDR2 is ANQGSEA. Trimming shortened V by 4 bases and J by 1 base, and 10 bases separated the two germline ends. The CDR3, as DNA: TGCAGCGTTGCCCCGGGGGTGAACACCGGGGAGCTGTTTTTT. Encoded protein: CSVAPGVNTGELFF.

This clonotype was seen at least ten times. This chain connects TRBV3-1 to TRBJ1-5; D is uncertain. This CDR3 spans 16 amino acids. The V end lost 1 base, the J end lost 2 bases, and 12 bases lay between the germline ends. Germline V gene data show CDR1 as LGHDT and CDR2 as YNNKEL (reference sequence). DNA of the CDR3: TGTGCCAGCAGCCAAGGGCTAGGTAGTGGCAATCAGCCCCAGCATTTT. Protein: CASSQGLGSGNQPQHF.

This clonotype has a handful of counts. This chain uses TRBV2 with TRBJ1-5; D gene uncertain. This CDR3 has 14 amino acids. Trimming stripped 2 bases from V and 0 bases from J, with 5 bases between. Germline values: CDR1 SNHLY, CDR2 FYNNEI. The CDR3 coding sequence is TGTGCCAGCAGTGAACTGGATAGCAATCAGCCCCAGCATTTT. This sequence encodes CASSELDSNQPQHF.

The chain combines TRBV24-1 with TRBJ2-1, with D perhaps TRBD2 (5 bases). Looked up from germline, CDR1 is KGHDR and CDR2 is SFDVKD. The CDR3 sequence is 13 residues long. The V end was cut by 6 bases, the J end by 4 bases, with 9 bases between. In DNA, the CDR3 is TGTGCCACCAGTTCCGGGATTTACAATGAGCAGTTCTTC. It specifies CATSSGIYNEQFF.

A few counts support this clonotype. This rearrangement joins TRBV5-1 to TRBJ2-7, with D perhaps being TRBD1 or TRBD2 (5 bases each). Germline V CDR1 and CDR2: SGHRS, YFSETQ. The length of the CDR3 is 11 residues. Between the trimmed V and J ends, which lost 7 bases and 7 bases, there was a span of 12 bases. The CDR3 protein is CASSEGREQYF. The CDR3 DNA reads as TGCGCCAGCTCTGAGGGGCGAGAGCAGTACTTC.

This chain links TRBV5-5 with TRBJ2-7; 7 bases line up with TRBD1. The ends lost 3 bases at V and 5 bases at J; junction bases unmatched: 5. This CDR3 is 13 amino acids long. The germline gives CDR1 SGHKS, CDR2 YYEKEE (reference sequence). Here the CDR3 DNA reads TGTGCCAGCAGCTCTATACAGGGGCACGAGCAGTACTTC. This translates into CASSSIQGHEQYF.

The chain links TRBV20-1 to TRBJ2-3; 8 nucleotides agree with TRBD1. The CDR3 length is 15 residues. V was clipped by 4 bases and J by 2 bases; unmatched bases: 8. CDR1 and CDR2 (germline): DFQATT, SNEGSKA (reference sequence). Here the CDR3 DNA reads TGCAGTGCTAACGGCAGACAGGGGCACACAGATACGCAGTATTTT. Its protein product is CSANGRQGHTDTQYF.

The chain joins TRBV10-2 to TRBJ2-7, with 7 bases identical to TRBD2. The CDR3 spans 14 residues. The V gene's germline CDR1 is WSHSY and CDR2 SAAADI. V lost 8 bases and J lost 0; bases outside the gene matches: 7. CDR3 residues: CASSRELDSYEQYF. The DNA of the CDR3 is TGCGCCAGCTCGCGGGAGCTGGACTCCTACGAGCAGTACTTC.

This clonotype turned up a few times. The chain recombines TRBV12-3 or TRBV12-4 with TRBJ2-1, with D unclear. Deletions cut 7 bases from V and 2 bases from J, with 21 bases between. The CDR3 is 17 amino acids. CDR3 bases: TGTGCCAGCAACTCCAGCCCCCCAGACCCCGCCTACAATGAGCAGTTCTTC. It yields the protein CASNSSPPDPAYNEQFF.

Many counts were recorded for this clonotype. J is TRBJ1-4 and V is TRBV3-1; TRBD1 agrees at 10 bases. The CDR3 is 14 amino acids. CDR1 is LGHDT, CDR2 YNNKEL, per germline (reference sequence). V was pared by 4 bases and J by 7 bases, with 3 bases of the junction left unmatched. The CDR3 is CASSPRDRGEKLFF. The CDR3 DNA reads TGTGCCAGCAGCCCCCGGGACAGGGGTGAAAAACTGTTTTTT. The full variable domain, in which reference TRBV3-1 and TRBJ1-4 provide the parts outside the CDR3, is DTAVSQTPKYLVTQMGNDKSIKCEQNLGHDTMYWYKQDSKKFLKIMFSYNNKELIINETVPNRFSPKSPDKAHLNLHINSLELGDSAVYFCASSPRDRGEKLFFGSGTQLSVL.

This clonotype occurred many times. The V call is TRBV12-3 or TRBV12-4, the J call TRBJ2-1, with 10 bases identical to TRBD2. This CDR3 has 16 amino acids. After removal of 6 bases from V and 6 bases from J, the junction contained 11 bases not matched to a gene. The CDR3 region has the DNA TGTGCCAGCAGAACCTCAGCGGGAGGGCCAGGCAATGAGCAGTTCTTC. Translating gives CASRTSAGGPGNEQFF.

In this sample, this clonotype turned up many times. The V and J genes are TRBV2 and TRBJ2-7; D not certain. The germline gives CDR1 SNHLY, CDR2 FYNNEI. This CDR3 has 17 residues. Trimming took off 7 bases at V and 6 bases at J, with 28 bases between the two ends. CDR3 loop: CASIRPYRYGSGTEQYF. The CDR3 nucleotides are TGTGCCAGCATTCGACCCTACCGGTACGGATCTGGAACCGAGCAGTACTTC.

This clonotype has a count of ten or more. The chain uses TRBV29-1 and TRBJ2-7; 9 bases align to TRBD1. Germline loops: CDR1 SQVTM, CDR2 ANQGSEA. CDR3 length: 12 amino acids. With 7 bases clipped from V and 6 bases from J, the junction kept 7 bases outside the gene matches. Here the CDR3 DNA reads TGCAGCGGAACCGGGACAGGGTTCGAGCAGTACTTC. This encodes CSGTGTGFEQYF.

The table lists this clonotype with a few counts. The chain links TRBV20-1 to TRBJ2-3; 9 positions match TRBD2. Germline CDR1 and CDR2: DFQATT and SNEGSKA (reference sequence). There are 15 residues in the CDR3. The V gene end was trimmed by 6 bases and the J gene end by 5 bases; junction bases not matched to a gene: 12. For the CDR3, the DNA is TGCAGTGCCACTTGGGCGGGGGGGCTAGTAGATACGCAGTATTTT. It encodes CSATWAGGLVDTQYF.